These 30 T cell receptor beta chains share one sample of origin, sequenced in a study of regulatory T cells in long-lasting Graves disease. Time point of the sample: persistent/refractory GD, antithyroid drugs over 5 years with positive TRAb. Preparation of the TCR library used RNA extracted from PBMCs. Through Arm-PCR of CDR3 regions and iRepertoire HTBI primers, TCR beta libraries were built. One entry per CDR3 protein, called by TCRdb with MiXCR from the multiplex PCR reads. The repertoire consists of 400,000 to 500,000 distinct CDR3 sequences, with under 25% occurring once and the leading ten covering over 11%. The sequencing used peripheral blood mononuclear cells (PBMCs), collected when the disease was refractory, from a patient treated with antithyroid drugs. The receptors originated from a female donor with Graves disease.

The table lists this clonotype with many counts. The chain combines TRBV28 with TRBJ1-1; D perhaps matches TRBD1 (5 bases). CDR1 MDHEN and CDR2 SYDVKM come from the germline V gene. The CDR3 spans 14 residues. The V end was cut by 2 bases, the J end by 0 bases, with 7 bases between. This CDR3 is CASSLGHMNTEAFF. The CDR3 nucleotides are TGTGCCAGCAGTTTAGGACACATGAACACTGAAGCTTTCTTT.

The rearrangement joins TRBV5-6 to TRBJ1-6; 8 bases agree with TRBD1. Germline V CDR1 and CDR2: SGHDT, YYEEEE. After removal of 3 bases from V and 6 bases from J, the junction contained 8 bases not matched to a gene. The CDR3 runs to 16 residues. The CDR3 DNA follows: TGTGCCAGCAGCTCCCGGGACAGGACTCTTAATTCACCCCTCCACTTT. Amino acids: CASSSRDRTLNSPLHF. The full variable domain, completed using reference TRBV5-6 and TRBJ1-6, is DAGVTQSPTHLIKTRGQQVTLRCSPKSGHDTVSWYQQALGQGPQFIFQYYEEEERQRGNFPDRFSGHQFPNYSSELNVNALLLGDSALYLCASSSRDRTLNSPLHFGNGTRLTVT.

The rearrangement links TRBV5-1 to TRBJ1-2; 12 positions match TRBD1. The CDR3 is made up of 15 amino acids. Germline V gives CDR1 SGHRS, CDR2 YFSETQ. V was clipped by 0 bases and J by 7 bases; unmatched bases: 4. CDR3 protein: CASSLEGQGALGYTF. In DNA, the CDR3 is TGCGCCAGCAGCTTGGAGGGACAGGGGGCGCTTGGCTACACCTTC.

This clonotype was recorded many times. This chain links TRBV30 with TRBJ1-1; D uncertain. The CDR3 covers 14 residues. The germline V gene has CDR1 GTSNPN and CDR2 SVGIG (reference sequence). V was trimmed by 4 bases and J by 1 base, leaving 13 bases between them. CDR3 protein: CAWTHMGGNTEAFF. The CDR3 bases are TGTGCCTGGACCCATATGGGAGGGAACACTGAAGCTTTCTTT.

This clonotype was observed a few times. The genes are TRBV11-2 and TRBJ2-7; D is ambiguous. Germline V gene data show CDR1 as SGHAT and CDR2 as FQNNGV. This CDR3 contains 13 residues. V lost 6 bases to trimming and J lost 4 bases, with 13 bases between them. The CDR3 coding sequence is TGTGCCAGCAGTCTCGAGCAAACGTACGAGCAGTACTTC. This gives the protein CASSLEQTYEQYF.

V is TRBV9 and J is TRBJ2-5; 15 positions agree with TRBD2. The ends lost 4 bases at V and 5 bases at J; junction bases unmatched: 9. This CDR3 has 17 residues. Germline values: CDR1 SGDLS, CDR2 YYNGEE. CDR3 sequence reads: CASSLGGLAGGSETQYF. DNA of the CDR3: TGTGCCAGCAGCTTAGGAGGACTAGCGGGAGGGTCGGAGACCCAGTACTTC.

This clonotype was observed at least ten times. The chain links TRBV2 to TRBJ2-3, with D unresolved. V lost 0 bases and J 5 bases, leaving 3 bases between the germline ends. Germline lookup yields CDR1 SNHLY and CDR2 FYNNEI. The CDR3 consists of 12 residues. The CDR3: CASSEAVDTQYF. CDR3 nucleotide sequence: TGTGCCAGCAGTGAAGCAGTAGATACGCAGTATTTT.

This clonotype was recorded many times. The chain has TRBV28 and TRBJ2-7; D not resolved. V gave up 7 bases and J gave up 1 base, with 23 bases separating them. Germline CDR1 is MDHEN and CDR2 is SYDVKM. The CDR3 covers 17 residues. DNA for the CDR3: TGTGCCAGCAATCCAAACCGCTGGGTATTGGCTTCCTACGAGCAGTACTTC. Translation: CASNPNRWVLASYEQYF.

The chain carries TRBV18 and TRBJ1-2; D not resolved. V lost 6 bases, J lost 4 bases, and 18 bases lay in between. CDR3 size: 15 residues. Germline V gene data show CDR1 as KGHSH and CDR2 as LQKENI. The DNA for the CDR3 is TGTGCCAGCTCCTCAGAAGGTACGGTGGGCTATGGCTACACCTTC. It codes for CASSSEGTVGYGYTF.

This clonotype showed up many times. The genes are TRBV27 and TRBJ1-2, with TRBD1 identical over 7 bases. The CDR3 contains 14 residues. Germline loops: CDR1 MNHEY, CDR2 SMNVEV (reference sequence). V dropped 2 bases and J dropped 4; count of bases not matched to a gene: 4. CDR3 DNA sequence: TGTGCCAGCAGTTTAACAGCAGGGGGCTATGGCTACACCTTC. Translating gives CASSLTAGGYGYTF.

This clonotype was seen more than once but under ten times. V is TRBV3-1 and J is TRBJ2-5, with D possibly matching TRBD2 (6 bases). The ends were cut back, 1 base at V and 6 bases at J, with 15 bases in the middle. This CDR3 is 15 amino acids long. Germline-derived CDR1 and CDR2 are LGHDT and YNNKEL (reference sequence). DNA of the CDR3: TGTGCCAGCAGCCAAGTAATGGTAGCGGCAAAGACCCAGTACTTC. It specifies CASSQVMVAAKTQYF.

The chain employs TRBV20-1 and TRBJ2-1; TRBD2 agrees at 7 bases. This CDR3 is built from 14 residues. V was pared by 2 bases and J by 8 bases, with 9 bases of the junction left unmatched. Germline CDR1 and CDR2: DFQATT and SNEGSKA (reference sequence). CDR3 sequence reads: CSARRTDRGDEQFF. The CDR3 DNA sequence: TGCAGTGCTAGAAGGACGGACCGGGGGGATGAGCAGTTCTTC.

CDR3 in amino acids: CSALPGTGDYEQYF. CDR3 DNA: TGCAGTGCCCTGCCCGGGACAGGAGACTACGAGCAGTACTTC. The V call is TRBV20-1, the J call TRBJ2-7; 8 bases are shared with TRBD1. V lost 6 bases and J lost 3; bases outside the gene matches: 10. The CDR3 length is 14 residues. Germline-derived CDR1 and CDR2 are DFQATT and SNEGSKA (reference sequence).

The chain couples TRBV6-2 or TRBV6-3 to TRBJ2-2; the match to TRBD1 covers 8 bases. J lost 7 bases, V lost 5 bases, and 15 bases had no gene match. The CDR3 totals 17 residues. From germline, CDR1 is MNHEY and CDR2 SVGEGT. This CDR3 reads CASSKDRVRPDIGELFF. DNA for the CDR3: TGTGCCAGCAGTAAGGACAGGGTGCGGCCTGATATCGGGGAGCTGTTTTTT.

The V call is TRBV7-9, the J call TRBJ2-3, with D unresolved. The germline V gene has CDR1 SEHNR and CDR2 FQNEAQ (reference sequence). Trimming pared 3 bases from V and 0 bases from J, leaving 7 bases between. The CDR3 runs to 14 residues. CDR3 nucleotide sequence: TGTGCCAGCAGCTTCTCGACTAGCACAGATACGCAGTATTTT. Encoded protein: CASSFSTSTDTQYF.

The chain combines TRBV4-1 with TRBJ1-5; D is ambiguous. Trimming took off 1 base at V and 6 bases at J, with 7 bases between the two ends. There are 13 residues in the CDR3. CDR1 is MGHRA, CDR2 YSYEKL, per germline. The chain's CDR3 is CASSQAGTQPQHF. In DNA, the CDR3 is TGCGCCAGCAGCCAAGCGGGAACTCAGCCCCAGCATTTT.

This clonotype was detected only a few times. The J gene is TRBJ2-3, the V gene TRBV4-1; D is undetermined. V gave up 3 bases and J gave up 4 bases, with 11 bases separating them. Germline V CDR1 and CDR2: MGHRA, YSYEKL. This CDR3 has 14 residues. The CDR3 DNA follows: TGCGCCAGCAGCCAGACACAAACCCCAGATACGCAGTATTTT. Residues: CASSQTQTPDTQYF.

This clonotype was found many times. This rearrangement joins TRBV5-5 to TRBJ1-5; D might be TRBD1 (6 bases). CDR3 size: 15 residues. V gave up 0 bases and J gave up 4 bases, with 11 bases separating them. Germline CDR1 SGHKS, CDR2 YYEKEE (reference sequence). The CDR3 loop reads CASSLGTALNQPQHF. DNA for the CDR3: TGTGCCAGCAGCTTGGGGACAGCTCTTAATCAGCCCCAGCATTTT. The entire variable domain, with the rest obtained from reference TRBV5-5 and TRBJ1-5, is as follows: DAGVTQSPTHLIKTRGQQVTLRCSPISGHKSVSWYQQVLGQGPQFIFQYYEKEERGRGNFPDRFSARQFPNYSSELNVNALLLGDSALYLCASSLGTALNQPQHFGDGTRLSIL.

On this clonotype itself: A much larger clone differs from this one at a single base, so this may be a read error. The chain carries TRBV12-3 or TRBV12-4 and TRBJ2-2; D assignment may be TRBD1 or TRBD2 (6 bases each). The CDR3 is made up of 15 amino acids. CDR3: CASSRGGSTTGELSF. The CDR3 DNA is TGTGCCAGCAGCCGAGGGGGGAGCACCACCGGGGAGCTGTCTTTT.

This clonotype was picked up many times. The CDR3 sequence is CASSEAAGGETQYF. CDR3 in DNA: TGTGCCAGCAGTGAAGCCGCCGGGGGAGAGACCCAGTACTTC. The chain employs TRBV2 and TRBJ2-5; D might be TRBD2 (6 bases). V was trimmed by 0 bases and J by 4 bases, leaving 9 bases between them. Germline V CDR1 and CDR2: SNHLY, FYNNEI. The CDR3 is 14 amino acids.

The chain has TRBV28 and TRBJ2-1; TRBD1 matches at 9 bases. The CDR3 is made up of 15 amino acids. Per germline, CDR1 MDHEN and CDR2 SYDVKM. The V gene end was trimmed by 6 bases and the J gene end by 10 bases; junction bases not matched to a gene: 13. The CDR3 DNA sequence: TGTGCCAGCAGCCAAGGCGGGACAGGGTTCGTCGAGCAGTTCTTC. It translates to CASSQGGTGFVEQFF.

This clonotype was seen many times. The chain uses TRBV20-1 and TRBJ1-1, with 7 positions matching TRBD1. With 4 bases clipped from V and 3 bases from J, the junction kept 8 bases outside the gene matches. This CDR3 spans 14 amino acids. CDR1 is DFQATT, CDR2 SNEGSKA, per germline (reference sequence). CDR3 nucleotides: TGCAGTGCTATCCCCGGGACAGCATACACTGAAGCTTTCTTT. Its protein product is CSAIPGTAYTEAFF.

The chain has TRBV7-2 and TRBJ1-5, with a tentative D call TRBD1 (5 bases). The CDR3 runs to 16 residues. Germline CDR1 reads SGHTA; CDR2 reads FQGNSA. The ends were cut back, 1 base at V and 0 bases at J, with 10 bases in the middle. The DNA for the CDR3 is TGTGCCAGCAGCTTAGGGGACTGGTATAGCAATCAGCCCCAGCATTTT. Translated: CASSLGDWYSNQPQHF.

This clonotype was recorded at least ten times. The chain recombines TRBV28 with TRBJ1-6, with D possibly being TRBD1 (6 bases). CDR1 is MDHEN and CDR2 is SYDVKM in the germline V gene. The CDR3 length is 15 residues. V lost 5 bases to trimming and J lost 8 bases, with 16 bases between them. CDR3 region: CASSQSLGADSPLHF. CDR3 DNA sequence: TGTGCCAGCAGTCAGTCGTTGGGGGCTGATTCACCCCTCCACTTT. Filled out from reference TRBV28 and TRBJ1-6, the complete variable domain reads DVKVTQSSRYLVKRTGEKVFLECVQDMDHENMFWYRQDPGLGLRLIYFSYDVKMKEKGDIPEGYSVSREKKERFSLILESASTNQTSMYLCASSQSLGADSPLHFGNGTRLTVT.

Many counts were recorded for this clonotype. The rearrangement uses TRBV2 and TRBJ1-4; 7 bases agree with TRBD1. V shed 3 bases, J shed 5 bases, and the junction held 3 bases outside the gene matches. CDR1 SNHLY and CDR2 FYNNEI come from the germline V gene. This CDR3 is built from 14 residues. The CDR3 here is CASSEQGGNEKLFF. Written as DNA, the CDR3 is TGTGCCAGCAGTGAGCAGGGGGGAAATGAAAAACTGTTTTTT. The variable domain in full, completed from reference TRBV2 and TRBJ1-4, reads EPEVTQTPSHQVTQMGQEVILRCVPISNHLYFYWYRQILGQKVEFLVSFYNNEISEKSEIFDDQFSVERPDGSNFTLKIRSTKLEDSAMYFCASSEQGGNEKLFFGSGTQLSVL.

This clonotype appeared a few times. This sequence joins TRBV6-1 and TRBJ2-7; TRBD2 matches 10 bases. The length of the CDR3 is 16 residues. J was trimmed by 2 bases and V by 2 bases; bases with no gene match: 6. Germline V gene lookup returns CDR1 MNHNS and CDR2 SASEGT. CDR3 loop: CASSETGTSVTYEQYF. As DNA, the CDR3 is TGTGCCAGCAGTGAAACGGGGACTAGCGTAACCTACGAGCAGTACTTC.

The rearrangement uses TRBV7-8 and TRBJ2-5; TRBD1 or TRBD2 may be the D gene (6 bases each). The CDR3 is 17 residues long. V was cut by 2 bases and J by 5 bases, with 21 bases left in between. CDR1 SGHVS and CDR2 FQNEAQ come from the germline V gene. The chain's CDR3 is CASSLLDRPAGGETQYF. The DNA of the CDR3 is TGTGCCAGCAGCTTACTAGACAGGCCCGCCGGAGGGGAGACCCAGTACTTC.

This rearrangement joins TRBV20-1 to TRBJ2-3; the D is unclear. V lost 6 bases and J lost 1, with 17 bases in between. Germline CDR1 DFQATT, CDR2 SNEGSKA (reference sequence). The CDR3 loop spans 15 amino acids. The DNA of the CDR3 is TGCAGTGCAGTTTTGCCGGACCTCGGCACAGATACGCAGTATTTT. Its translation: CSAVLPDLGTDTQYF.

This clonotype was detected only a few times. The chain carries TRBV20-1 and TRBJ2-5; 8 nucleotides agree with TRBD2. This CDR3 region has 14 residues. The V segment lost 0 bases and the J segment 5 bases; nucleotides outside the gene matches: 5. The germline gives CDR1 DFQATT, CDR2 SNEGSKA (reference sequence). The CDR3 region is CSARDAGGGETQYF. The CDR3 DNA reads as TGCAGTGCTAGAGATGCGGGGGGCGGGGAGACCCAGTACTTC.

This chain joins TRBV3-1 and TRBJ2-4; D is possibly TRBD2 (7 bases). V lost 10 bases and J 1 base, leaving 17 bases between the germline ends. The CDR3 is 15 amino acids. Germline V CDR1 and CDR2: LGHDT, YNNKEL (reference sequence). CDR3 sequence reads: CATTSGGLAKNIQYF. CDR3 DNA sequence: TGTGCCACCACGTCGGGGGGCTTGGCCAAAAACATTCAGTACTTC.